A single sample gave rise to the 17 T cell receptor beta chains below, sequenced in a study of OX40 agonist ivuxolimab in advanced cancers. Library preparation was by the immunoSEQ multiplex PCR assay. Drawn from immuneACCESS, this table holds only the in-frame rearrangements with V and J called that TCRdb kept. Clones are partly lost; checked studies trace under half to an unresolved V gene and leave the rest unexplained. Here the sample has about 69,000 clones; about nine tenths occur a single time. 4.5% to 7.5% of the sample comes from the top ten. Source: CD4+ or CD8+ T cells sorted from blood, taken in a trial of the OX40 agonist ivuxolimab. The source of these receptors is an adult with an advanced solid tumor such as melanoma, head and neck, liver or kidney cancer.

This chain connects TRBV14 to TRBJ2-7, with a weak D call TRBD2 (5 bases). V was clipped by 4 bases and J by 2 bases, with 9 bases between them. The CDR3 sequence is 13 residues long. Germline V CDR1 and CDR2: SGHDN, FVKESK. As DNA, the CDR3 is TGTGCCAGCAGCCCGGGAATCGCCTACGAGCAGTACTTC. Encoded protein: CASSPGIAYEQYF.

J is TRBJ1-1 and V is TRBV5-4; D ambiguous. The germline gives CDR1 SGHNT, CDR2 YYREEE (reference sequence). The CDR3 is 12 amino acids. V was cut by 2 bases and J by 4 bases, with 6 bases left in between. CDR3 sequence reads: CASSFGSTEAFF. Here the CDR3 DNA reads TGTGCCAGCAGCTTCGGGAGCACTGAAGCTTTCTTT.

The table lists this clone with a count of one. The chain employs TRBV6-4 and TRBJ2-1, with D perhaps TRBD1 (5 bases). V was trimmed by 6 bases and J by 1 base, leaving 13 bases between them. Germline V gene lookup returns CDR1 MRHNA and CDR2 SNTAGT. The CDR3 sequence is 15 residues long. The chain's CDR3 is CASRTVDSSYNEQFF. The CDR3 DNA reads TGTGCCAGCAGGACGGTAGACAGTTCCTACAATGAGCAGTTCTTC.

This clone was recorded once. V is TRBV7-9 and J is TRBJ2-5; TRBD1 is a possible D gene (6 bases). Trimming stripped 3 bases from V and 9 bases from J, with 14 bases between. CDR3 size: 13 residues. Looked up from germline, CDR1 is SEHNR and CDR2 is FQNEAQ (reference sequence). DNA of the CDR3: TGTGCCAGCAGCTTTCCGGAAGGGGGATCCCAGTACTTC. Translated: CASSFPEGGSQYF.

The J gene is TRBJ2-3, the V gene TRBV18; TRBD1 matches 7 bases. The CDR3 loop spans 15 amino acids. From germline, CDR1 is KGHSH and CDR2 LQKENI. J was trimmed by 1 base and V by 4 bases; bases with no gene match: 5. The CDR3 is CASSLTGRGTDTQYF. For the CDR3, the DNA is TGTGCCAGCTCACTGACAGGGAGAGGCACAGATACGCAGTATTTT. Combining the CDR3 with reference TRBV18 and TRBJ2-3 gives the whole variable domain NAGVMQNPRHLVRRRGQEARLRCSPMKGHSHVYWYRQLPEEGLKFMVYLQKENIIDESGMPKERFSAEFPKEGPSILRIQQVVRGDSAAYFCASSLTGRGTDTQYFGPGTRLTVL.

The chain links TRBV5-8 to TRBJ1-3; D is undetermined. Germline V lookup: CDR1 SGHTS, CDR2 YDEGEE. V lost 0 bases and J 0 bases, leaving 7 bases between the germline ends. CDR3 length equals 15 residues. The CDR3: CASSLARLSGNTIYF. The CDR3, as DNA: TGTGCCAGCAGCTTGGCCAGACTCTCTGGAAACACCATATATTTT.

The rearrangement uses TRBV7-8 and TRBJ1-5; D not resolved. From germline, CDR1 is SGHVS and CDR2 FQNEAQ. V dropped 1 base and J dropped 4 bases, with 8 bases sitting between them. CDR3 length equals 14 residues. The CDR3 region is CASSLGAVNQPQHF. The CDR3 nucleotides are TGTGCCAGCAGCTTAGGGGCAGTTAATCAGCCCCAGCATTTT. Full variable domain (outside the CDR3, taken from reference TRBV7-8 and TRBJ1-5): GAGVSQSPRYKVAKRGQDVALRCDPISGHVSLFWYQQALGQGPEFLTYFQNEAQLDKSGLPSDRFFAERPEGSVSTLKIQRTQQEDSAVYLCASSLGAVNQPQHFGDGTRLSIL.

J is TRBJ2-7 and V is TRBV5-6; 7 bases map to TRBD1. CDR3 size: 13 residues. V lost 0 bases and J lost 5; bases outside the gene matches: 2. CDR1 and CDR2 (germline): SGHDT, YYEEEE. CDR3 in amino acids: CASSLGQGDEQYF. DNA of the CDR3: TGTGCCAGCAGCTTGGGACAGGGTGACGAGCAGTACTTC.

This chain links TRBV14 with TRBJ1-2, with 7 bases fitting TRBD1. Germline lookup yields CDR1 SGHDN and CDR2 FVKESK. CDR3 length: 15 residues. J was trimmed by 5 bases and V by 0 bases; bases with no gene match: 6. For the CDR3, the DNA is TGTGCCAGCAGCCAAGATCCCGGCAGGGGGTATGGCTACACCTTC. It yields the protein CASSQDPGRGYGYTF.

This clone was picked up a small number of times. This rearrangement joins TRBV11-3 to TRBJ2-6, with a tentative D call TRBD1 (6 bases). This CDR3 is 15 amino acids long. The V end lost 5 bases, the J end lost 1 base, and 9 bases lay between the germline ends. Germline CDR1 and CDR2: SGHNT and YENEEA. The CDR3 reads CASSARGSGANVLTF. The CDR3 DNA follows: TGTGCCAGCAGCGCAAGGGGGTCTGGGGCCAACGTCCTGACTTTC.

This chain uses TRBV6-5 with TRBJ2-3; D uncertain. V was cut by 4 bases and J by 3 bases, with 8 bases left in between. The CDR3 is 13 residues long. Germline assignment: CDR1 MNHEY and CDR2 SVGAGI. The CDR3 bases are TGTGCCAGCAGTTCCCCCCGGACAGATACGCAGTATTTT. Translating gives CASSSPRTDTQYF.

The CDR3 DNA follows: TGTGCCAGCAGTGGTCAGGGGGATACGCAGTATTTT. Residues: CASSGQGDTQYF. The rearrangement uses TRBV27 and TRBJ2-3; maybe TRBD1 (6 bases). Germline V gene lookup returns CDR1 MNHEY and CDR2 SMNVEV (reference sequence). The CDR3 length is 12 residues. V lost 5 bases, J lost 6 bases, and 9 bases lay in between.

The V call is TRBV27, the J call TRBJ1-1; the match to TRBD1 covers 8 bases. The J segment lost 7 bases and the V segment lost 5 bases, leaving 18 bases of the junction unmatched. CDR3 length: 17 residues. The germline V gene encodes CDR1 MNHEY and CDR2 SMNVEV (reference sequence). CDR3 in amino acids: CASSPHTKLGQGGEAFF. As DNA, the CDR3 is TGTGCCAGCAGTCCACACACAAAACTCGGACAGGGTGGTGAAGCTTTCTTT.

The chain has TRBV29-1 and TRBJ1-1; D might be TRBD1 (5 bases). The CDR3 is made up of 16 amino acids. Between the trimmed V and J ends, which lost 2 bases and 3 bases, there was a span of 19 bases. CDR1 and CDR2 from the germline V gene are SQVTM and ANQGSEA. This CDR3 is CSVESGGRVLDTEAFF. The CDR3 bases are TGCAGCGTTGAATCGGGGGGAAGAGTTTTGGACACTGAAGCTTTCTTT.

The CDR3, as DNA: TGTGCCGGAGCAGACGGGGGGCTAGGAAACACCATATATTTT. Translating gives CAGADGGLGNTIYF. V is TRBV7-9 and J is TRBJ1-3, with TRBD1 as a possible D gene (6 bases). V gave up 11 bases and J gave up 4 bases, with 18 bases separating them. In germline, CDR1 is SEHNR, CDR2 FQNEAQ (reference sequence). The CDR3 runs 14 residues.

The chain couples TRBV9 to TRBJ2-3; D tentatively reads TRBD1 or TRBD2 (6 bases each). Germline-derived CDR1 and CDR2 are SGDLS and YYNGEE. The V and J ends lost 0 bases and 3 bases respectively, with 17 bases between them. The CDR3 covers 17 residues. The CDR3 nucleotides read TGTGCCAGCAGCGTAGAGGACTGGGGGGACAAGACAGATACGCAGTATTTT. Translated: CASSVEDWGDKTDTQYF.

J is TRBJ1-2 and V is TRBV19, with 8 positions matching TRBD1. V trimming: 2 bases; J trimming: 7 bases; junction bases outside the gene matches: 3. The CDR3 extends over 13 amino acids. Germline loops: CDR1 LNHDA, CDR2 SQIVND (reference sequence). The CDR3 bases are TGTGCCAGTAGTATATCAGGGGGCAGTGGCTACACCTTC. Residues: CASSISGGSGYTF.